This TCR beta chain is drawn from a study of cytomegalovirus exposure and HLA in healthy donors (dated by TCRdb to the late 2010s). Study-wide context: According to an earlier analysis of several hundred of the donors, about 170 million T cells yielded some 120 million unique TCR beta sequences and roughly 280 Gb of sequence data. Roughly 300 gigabases of sequencing data and around 90 million unique TCR sequences made up an early release that covered approximately 620 HLA-typed donors. The T cell repertoires of 666 subjects were profiled by immunosequencing and related to cytomegalovirus serostatus. To predict cytomegalovirus infection status, the study brought together high-throughput TCR immunosequencing, statistical association of individual TCRs with disease status, and machine learning. In addition to the first cohort of 666 subjects, a separate validation cohort of approximately 120 different subjects was used. Rather than using new phenotypic data, the later analysis identified candidate immune exposures from TCR beta sequences and from how often those sequences occurred across donors. An earlier analysis of 587 of the donors applied high-throughput TCR beta sequencing to assess whether each TCR beta V gene segment acted as functional or pseudogenic. Of the 350 to 450 genotyped donors, 65% to 90% were placed in the genetic ancestry cluster associated with self-reported Caucasian donors. Every discovery cohort repertoire had been produced on one sequencing platform. Donor age, sex, ethnicity and CMV serostatus were compiled together with the repertoire data. A handful of DR-DQ haplotypes were treated as single units for association and clustering because of strong linkage in the cohort. A later analysis re-analyzed previously published TCR beta repertoires from about 600 donors and added high-resolution HLA genotyping to study TCR occurrence patterns. The aim of the study was to test whether cataloging public T cell receptors could identify signatures of past pathogen exposure. Among almost 400 genotyped donors of the cohort, an average of around 240,000 unique TCR beta nucleotide sequences were sequenced per donor, approximately 20% of them non-productive. A later genetic analysis used genome-wide SNP genotypes for about three fifths of the roughly 700 donors, treating that subset as a discovery cohort. The number of donors typed differed by locus, with roughly 620-640 for A, B, C, DRB1 and DQB1, over 500 for DQA1, about 610 for DPA1, and some 440 for DPB1. HLA typing included class I and class II loci at four-digit resolution. The full study reports these points: A later analysis found that most CMV-associated TCR beta chains appeared HLA-restricted, with HLA associations seemingly driven largely by CMV exposure. An association between a missense DCLRE1C variant and V-gene and J-gene trimming of TCR beta chains was found in a later genetic analysis and replicated in an independent cohort. The earlier analysis of some 560 of the donors excluded over 15 rarely observed V segments, including chromosome 9 orphons, because counts were too low. In a later analysis, HLA-associated TCR beta chains showed more clonal expansion and lower generation probabilities than non-associated chains that were equally common. The 87-base-pair reads could not distinguish some IMGT-functional V segments, including TRBV6-2 and TRBV6-3, so those segments were excluded. In vitro tests confirmed that a few of the cytomegalovirus-associated TCR beta chains recognize cytomegalovirus antigens. Immune exposure information for the cohort was limited to CMV serostatus. An earlier analysis of several hundred of the donors showed that most TCR beta V segments appeared in productive rearrangements either about 90% or about 30% of the time, which broadly matched IMGT annotations. A later analysis reported that several top co-occurrence clusters appeared linked to parvovirus B19, influenza, CMV and Epstein-Barr virus. Roughly uniform sequencing depth across donors was assumed in presence/absence analyses, although this assumption may not hold. According to a later analysis, TCR association rates differed among HLA loci, with DRB1 alleles showing the most associated TCRs and HLA-C alleles showing the fewest. A cluster of highly shared sequence variants was judged likely to represent a technical artifact of the sequencing pipeline. In a later genetic analysis, fewer N-insertions in productive TCRs were reported among donors in an Asian-associated ancestry cluster than the roughly 700-donor mean. The authors suggested that the approach could potentially be extended to other disease states and immunological phenotypes. In both the original and validation cohorts, the classifier was reported to diagnose cytomegalovirus status with high specificity and sensitivity. Across donors, most TCR sequences were observed very rarely, whereas some public TCRs were present in many individuals. Specific HLA alleles were associated with more than 15,000 TCR beta sequences at a false discovery rate of 0.05 in a later analysis. In the study, some 160 TCR beta chains were listed as associated with cytomegalovirus. Linkage disequilibrium might explain the correlated functional status among segregating V segments, but an unknown experimental factor could not be ruled out. Only TCR beta chains were sequenced in this cohort, and the absence of alpha or paired-chain data limited detectable features. HLA typing was unavailable for some donors at each locus, so association tests used only the typed subset. A further reported finding was that TCR beta sequences accurately predicted the HLA-A and HLA-B alleles for most subjects in the first cohort. Assigning TCR associations to individual alleles was difficult when HLA alleles, especially DR and DQ, strongly co-occurred.

To prepare the library, the immunoSEQ multiplex PCR assay was applied. For the multiplex PCR, a mixture combining 60 forward primers for TCR Vbeta segments and 13 reverse primers for TCR Jbeta segments was used. Amplification of the CDR3 region of rearranged TCR beta genes was performed with a multiplex PCR assay on genomic DNA. On the Illumina HiSeq System, the amplified TCR beta libraries were sequenced as 87-base-pair reads. Per the authors' processing: A later analysis tallied around 82 million unique TCR beta chains across the 650 to 750 repertoires, and some 10 million of those chains were shared by two or more donors. To remove PCR and sequencing errors, raw reads were error-corrected and collapsed into unique sequences using a nearest-neighbor algorithm that merged closely related sequences. V, D and J gene segments were assigned by aligning CDR3 sequences to IMGT reference sequences. For a sequence to be retained, at least a six-nucleotide match to both a V gene segment and a J gene segment was required. A rearrangement was called productive if the CDR3 had no stop codons and remained in frame with V and J, and every other rearrangement was called non-productive. CDR3 was defined according to IMGT convention as the region running from the second conserved V-encoded cysteine to the conserved J-encoded phenylalanine. The earlier analysis of fewer than 750 of the donors excluded sequences that lacked an unambiguous match to a single V gene segment. In an earlier analysis of some 590 of the donors, a V segment was called functional when productive rearrangements were above 56.7%, and segregating when the standard deviation between donors exceeded 5%. A statistical classification framework was built to diagnose cytomegalovirus status from the catalog of TCR beta chain sequences. A later analysis assigned V and J genes by comparing TCR nucleotide sequences with IMGT/GENE-DB human TR gene sequences. In a later analysis, CDR3 sequences and most-parsimonious VDJ recombination scenarios were assigned using the TCRdist pipeline. In a later analysis, every TCR beta chain was defined by the combination of its CDR3 amino acid sequence and its V-gene family, and reads without a unique V-gene family were dropped. In a later analysis, a few hundred highly shared, low-generation-probability nucleotide sequences were removed to address suspected cross-contamination and a sequencing artifact. In a later analysis, a clonal expansion index for each public chain was calculated from normalized within-repertoire ranks of inferred template counts. In a later analysis, generation probabilities were computed using a VDJ recombination model fitted to out-of-frame rearrangements, and the results were checked against IGoR. In a later analysis, TCR-TCR, TCR-HLA and TCR-CMV co-occurrence was scored with hypergeometric tests, and a repertoire-size bias correction was applied to TCR pairs. In a later analysis, false discovery rates were estimated by permuting HLA or CMV assignments 20 times. In a later analysis, co-occurring TCRs were grouped using DBSCAN, with TCRdist sequence similarity added in when clustering inside HLA-allele-positive subsets. Repertoires with fewer than 30,000 or more than 120,000 public chains were left out of co-occurrence clustering, as were five repertoires with anomalous nucleotide sharing. Not all clones reach the TCRdb copy of this immuneACCESS table, which keeps in-frame sequences only. Checked studies attribute under half of the gap to unresolved V genes and leave the rest unexplained. V and J calls and clone size come straight from that table; D and trimming were deduced from the DNA. The sample data list about 130,000 clones, and 60% to 80% of these were observed just once. Approximately 2.1% of the sample goes to the ten largest clones.

Including cysteine and phenylalanine, the CDR3 has 13 amino acids. CDR3 DNA only is kept here, 39 bases in frame from base 1. The junction shows trimming of 5 bases on V and 5 bases on J, and the gene matches do not reach 5 bases of it. Reading the germline V gene gives CDR1 SQVTM and CDR2 ANQGSEA. The cohort comprised more than 550 healthy bone marrow donors. At the time of sampling, every cohort member was nominally healthy, though immune exposures that went unrecorded were likely present. The donor was CMV seronegative and belonged to the group of over 300 seronegative cohort members. Each donor provided a peripheral blood sample, and peripheral blood mononuclear cells were used for TCR beta sequencing. Genomic DNA extraction from the blood cell samples was performed with the Qiagen DNeasy Blood Extraction Kit. In regard to this clone: The target of this receptor is not known. The record has no base qualities; no much larger clone is one base away.

The specimen was PBMCs. The rearrangement combines TRBV29-1 with TRBJ1-2; TRBD1 matches 10 bases in the middle. This TCR came from a man aged 25 to 40 in good health and CMV-seronegative. CDR3 region: CSVIPGQGYGYTF. DNA sequence: TGCAGCGTTATTCCGGGACAGGGGTATGGCTACACCTTC.